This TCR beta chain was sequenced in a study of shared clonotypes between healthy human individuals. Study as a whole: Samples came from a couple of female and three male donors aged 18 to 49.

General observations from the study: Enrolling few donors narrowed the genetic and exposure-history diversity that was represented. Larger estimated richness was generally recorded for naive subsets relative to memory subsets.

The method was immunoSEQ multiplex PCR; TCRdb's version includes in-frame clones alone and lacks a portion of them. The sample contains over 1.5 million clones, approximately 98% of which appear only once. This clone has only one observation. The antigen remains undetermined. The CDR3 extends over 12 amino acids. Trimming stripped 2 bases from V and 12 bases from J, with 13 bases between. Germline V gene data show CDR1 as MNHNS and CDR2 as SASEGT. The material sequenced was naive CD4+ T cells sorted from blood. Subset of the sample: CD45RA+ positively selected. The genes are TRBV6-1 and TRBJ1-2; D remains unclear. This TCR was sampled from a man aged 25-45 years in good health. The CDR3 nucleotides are TGTGCCAGCAGTGAACTCCCGCGGGTGGACACCTTC. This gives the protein CASSELPRVDTF.